Following are 23 T cell receptor beta chains from one sample sequenced in a study of T-cell reconstitution after alpha-beta-depleted transplantation in children. The authors prepared the TCRbeta library with unique molecular identifiers. TCRdb analysed the PCR reads with MiXCR anew, one entry per CDR3 protein. Here the sample spans around 680,000 distinct CDR3 sequences, roughly 17% being singletons. The material sequenced was PBMCs from the stem cell graft donor, taken from the stem cell graft. The receptors shown here come from a human donor who donated a stem cell graft to a child with acute myeloid leukemia.

The chain recombines TRBV28 with TRBJ2-7; TRBD1 might be the D (5 bases). Between the trimmed V and J ends, which lost 3 bases and 0 bases, there was a span of 12 bases. This CDR3 contains 15 residues. CDR1 is MDHEN and CDR2 is SYDVKM in the germline V gene. The CDR3 coding sequence is TGTGCCAGCAGTTTCGACAGATTCAGCTCCTACGAGCAGTACGTC. Translated: CASSFDRFSSYEQYV.

CDR3 amino acids: CASSLYRDAETQYF. The CDR3 coding sequence is TGTGCCAGCAGCTTATACAGGGATGCGGAGACCCAGTACTTC. V and J are TRBV7-2 and TRBJ2-5; D might be TRBD1 (6 bases). Looked up from germline, CDR1 is SGHTA and CDR2 is FQGNSA. V lost 2 bases and J 5 bases, leaving 12 bases between the germline ends. This CDR3 spans 14 amino acids.

The V call is TRBV12-3 or TRBV12-4, the J call TRBJ1-2; a possible D gene is TRBD1 (6 bases). V was pared by 6 bases and J by 8 bases, with 16 bases between. This CDR3 spans 13 amino acids. This chain's CDR3 is CASRIQGPRGYTF. CDR3 nucleotides: TGTGCCAGCAGAATACAGGGCCCTAGGGGCTACACCTTC.

V is TRBV20-1 and J is TRBJ2-1; TRBD2 matches 9 bases. The trim removed 1 base at V and 5 bases at J, leaving 6 bases unmatched. The germline V gene encodes CDR1 DFQATT and CDR2 SNEGSKA (reference sequence). CDR3 length: 15 amino acids. CDR3 loop: CSARVPGLAHNEQFF. The CDR3, as DNA: TGCAGTGCTAGAGTACCGGGACTAGCCCACAATGAGCAGTTCTTC.

This clonotype has at least ten counts. The rearrangement joins TRBV5-5 to TRBJ1-4; D possibly corresponds to TRBD1 (6 bases). The CDR3 is 15 amino acids. Trimming shortened V by 4 bases and J by 8 bases, and 18 bases separated the two germline ends. Germline V gives CDR1 SGHKS, CDR2 YYEKEE (reference sequence). The CDR3 coding sequence is TGTGCCAGCAGCGCCAGGACAGATCCTCAAGAAAAACTGTTTTTT. Translated, it gives CASSARTDPQEKLFF.

The V call is TRBV15, the J call TRBJ1-1; 11 nucleotides align to TRBD1. In germline, CDR1 is LNHNV, CDR2 YYDKDF (reference sequence). V lost 4 bases to trimming and J lost 3 bases; unmatched junction nucleotides: 7. This CDR3 comprises 16 residues. The CDR3 reads CATSTWTGGLDTEAFF. DNA for the CDR3: TGTGCCACCAGCACCTGGACAGGGGGCCTAGACACTGAAGCTTTCTTT.

This clonotype was seen more than once but under ten times. V and J are TRBV7-9 and TRBJ2-2, with D unclear. This CDR3 is 11 amino acids long. V lost 6 bases to trimming and J lost 9 bases, with 8 bases between them. Germline V gives CDR1 SEHNR, CDR2 FQNEAQ (reference sequence). CDR3 bases: TGTGCCAGCAGTGACCACCGGGAGCTGTTTTTT. The encoded protein is CASSDHRELFF.

The gene calls are TRBV4-1 and TRBJ2-1; D possibly corresponds to TRBD2 (6 bases). V was shortened by 0 bases and J by 6 bases, with 12 bases between the two germline ends. The CDR3 length is 15 residues. Germline lookup yields CDR1 MGHRA and CDR2 YSYEKL. This CDR3 is CASSQDWGDGNEQFF. The CDR3 bases are TGCGCCAGCAGCCAAGATTGGGGGGATGGCAATGAGCAGTTCTTC.

The chain recombines TRBV30 with TRBJ1-5; D possibly corresponds to TRBD1 (5 bases). Germline V gene sequence: CDR1 GTSNPN, CDR2 SVGIG (reference sequence). There are 15 residues in the CDR3. With 1 base removed from V and 6 bases from J, the gap between germline ends came to 16 bases. CDR3 residues: CAWSDRRQLIQPQHF. The CDR3 DNA reads as TGTGCCTGGAGTGATCGGCGACAGCTCATTCAGCCCCAGCATTTT.

The chain has TRBV4-1 and TRBJ2-2, with TRBD1 identical over 8 bases. After removal of 7 bases from V and 3 bases from J, the junction contained 7 bases not matched to a gene. In germline, CDR1 is MGHRA, CDR2 YSYEKL. This CDR3 spans 15 amino acids. CDR3 bases: TGCGCCAGCAAGTGGGACAGGCAGGACACCGGGGAGCTGTTTTTT. Residues: CASKWDRQDTGELFF.

The V and J genes are TRBV14 and TRBJ2-5; perhaps TRBD2 as D (6 bases). Germline assignment: CDR1 SGHDN and CDR2 FVKESK. The CDR3 has 15 residues. Trimming left V 3 bases short and J 3 bases short, with 14 bases between. CDR3 protein: CASSHTGRGEETQYF. The CDR3 DNA reads TGTGCCAGCAGCCACACGGGCCGCGGGGAAGAGACCCAGTACTTC.

This clonotype was observed a handful of times. For the CDR3, the DNA is TGCAGCGTTGAAGACTCCCAAGAGAACTATGGCTACACCTTC. Amino acids: CSVEDSQENYGYTF. The gene calls are TRBV29-1 and TRBJ1-2; D is ambiguous. V lost 0 bases and J 2 bases, leaving 10 bases between the germline ends. Germline lookup yields CDR1 SQVTM and CDR2 ANQGSEA. The CDR3 length is 14 residues.

This clonotype has a single count. A much more abundant neighbour one base away suggests this may be a read error. The CDR3 bases are TGTGCCAGCACAACTAGCGGGGGTTTCACAGATACGCAGTATTTT. Protein product: CASTTSGGFTDTQYF. The rearrangement joins TRBV27 to TRBJ2-3, with TRBD2 matching 11 bases. Trimming removed 7 bases from V and 2 bases from J; junction bases left unmatched: 5. The germline V gene encodes CDR1 MNHEY and CDR2 SMNVEV (reference sequence). This CDR3 has 15 residues.

The chain uses TRBV7-9 and TRBJ2-2; D is possibly TRBD1 (5 bases). Germline V lookup: CDR1 SEHNR, CDR2 FQNEAQ (reference sequence). The CDR3 totals 13 residues. V lost 10 bases and J 5 bases, leaving 14 bases between the germline ends. The CDR3 spells CAILTDSTGELFF. The CDR3 nucleotides read TGTGCCATCCTTACCGACAGTACCGGGGAGCTGTTTTTT.

The table lists this clonotype with a few counts. The chain combines TRBV20-1 with TRBJ2-5; 9 positions agree with TRBD2. Germline V gene sequence: CDR1 DFQATT, CDR2 SNEGSKA (reference sequence). The CDR3 totals 12 residues. J was trimmed by 5 bases and V by 6 bases; bases with no gene match: 4. The DNA of the CDR3 is TGCAGTGCAGTAGCGGGGGAGGAGACCCAGTACTTC. This gives the protein CSAVAGEETQYF.

This clonotype has a count of ten or more. The rearrangement joins TRBV20-1 to TRBJ2-3, with 10 bases lining up with TRBD2. Germline-derived CDR1 and CDR2 are DFQATT and SNEGSKA (reference sequence). The V and J ends lost 4 bases and 0 bases, in that order; junction bases with no gene match: 7. This CDR3 is built from 16 residues. The CDR3 protein is CSATYSGGLSTDTQYF. CDR3 bases: TGCAGTGCTACCTATAGCGGGGGGCTTAGCACAGATACGCAGTATTTT.

This chain's CDR3 is CASSLTEPDYEQFF. The CDR3 DNA reads TGCGCCAGCAGCTTGACAGAACCTGACTATGAGCAGTTCTTC. This chain joins TRBV5-1 and TRBJ2-1, with unresolved D. The V end was cut by 1 base, the J end by 8 bases, with 13 bases between. Looked up from germline, CDR1 is SGHRS and CDR2 is YFSETQ. The length of the CDR3 is 14 residues.

This clonotype was recorded many times. V gene TRBV20-1 combines with J gene TRBJ1-5, with TRBD1 matching over 7 bases. CDR1 and CDR2 (germline): DFQATT, SNEGSKA (reference sequence). The V gene end was trimmed by 4 bases and the J gene end by 3 bases; junction bases not matched to a gene: 9. The CDR3 loop spans 15 amino acids. The CDR3 coding sequence is TGCAGTGCTAAACAACAGGGGAGAGTCAATCAGCCCCAGCATTTT. This sequence encodes CSAKQQGRVNQPQHF.

The rearrangement uses TRBV5-1 and TRBJ2-3, with 8 bases matching TRBD1. V lost 1 base, J lost 5 bases, and 9 bases stayed unmatched. The CDR3 is 16 residues long. The germline V gene encodes CDR1 SGHRS and CDR2 YFSETQ. The CDR3 DNA reads as TGCGCCAGCAGCTTGTGGTCGGACAGGGAAGGAGATACGCAGTATTTT. Translating it yields CASSLWSDREGDTQYF.

This clonotype was detected ten times or more. The chain carries TRBV20-1 and TRBJ1-5; TRBD1 matches at 10 bases. Trimming took 3 bases from V and 7 from J; bases not matched to a gene: 12. The CDR3 extends over 16 amino acids. CDR1 is DFQATT and CDR2 is SNEGSKA in the germline V gene (reference sequence). CDR3 region: CSASSPGQGIIQPQHF. Here the CDR3 DNA reads TGCAGTGCTAGTTCCCCGGGACAGGGGATAATCCAGCCCCAGCATTTT.

The chain employs TRBV5-1 and TRBJ2-2, with D perhaps matching TRBD2 (6 bases). The CDR3 is 15 amino acids. Trimming took off 0 bases at V and 6 bases at J, with 12 bases between the two ends. CDR1 is SGHRS and CDR2 is YFSETQ in the germline V gene. The CDR3 DNA is TGCGCCAGCAGCTTGGCACGGAGGGATCCCGGGGAGCTGTTTTTT. Amino acid sequence: CASSLARRDPGELFF. The variable domain in full, completed from reference TRBV5-1 and TRBJ2-2, reads KAGVTQTPRYLIKTRGQQVTLSCSPISGHRSVSWYQQTPGQGLQFLFEYFSETQRNKGNFPGRFSGRQFSNSRSEMNVSTLELGDSALYLCASSLARRDPGELFFGEGSRLTVL.

This clonotype was picked up a small number of times. The chain joins TRBV20-1 to TRBJ1-6; weak D call: TRBD1 (5 bases). The CDR3 contains 14 residues. From germline, CDR1 is DFQATT and CDR2 SNEGSKA (reference sequence). The V end lost 6 bases, the J end lost 7 bases, and 16 bases lay between the germline ends. The CDR3 here is CSAGSQGLNSPLHF. In nucleotides, the CDR3 is TGCAGTGCGGGGTCGCAGGGTTTAAATTCACCCCTCCACTTT.

As to this clonotype: Just one base apart from a much larger clone, this may be a read error. The chain uses TRBV20-1 and TRBJ2-1; 8 nucleotides match TRBD1. The CDR3 extends over 14 amino acids. Germline lookup yields CDR1 DFQATT and CDR2 SNEGSKA (reference sequence). As DNA, the CDR3 is TGCAGTGCTAGGGGACAGGATTCCGGGGATGAGCAGGTCTTC. As protein: CSARGQDSGDEQVF.